This T cell receptor beta chain was sequenced in a study of cytomegalovirus exposure and HLA in healthy donors. The J segment lost 6 bases and the V segment lost 0 bases, leaving 7 bases of the junction unmatched. Germline assignment: CDR1 LGHNA and CDR2 YNFKEQ. This CDR3 is 17 amino acids long. This clone came up once. Use of 60 Vbeta and 13 Jbeta primers characterized the PCR. Here immunoSEQ multiplex PCR was the method, and the copy in TCRdb shows in-frame clones only, minus some. This sample has about 59,000 clones, with about 69% found just once. What was sequenced was PBMCs. This sequence originates from a man aged 30 to 39 in good health and CMV-seropositive. The V call is TRBV4-2, the J call TRBJ2-3, with 12 positions matching TRBD2. The CDR3 nucleotides are TGTGCCAGCAGCCAAGAGTTCGCTAGCGGGGGGGCGGATACGCAGTATTTT. Its protein product is CASSQEFASGGADTQYF.